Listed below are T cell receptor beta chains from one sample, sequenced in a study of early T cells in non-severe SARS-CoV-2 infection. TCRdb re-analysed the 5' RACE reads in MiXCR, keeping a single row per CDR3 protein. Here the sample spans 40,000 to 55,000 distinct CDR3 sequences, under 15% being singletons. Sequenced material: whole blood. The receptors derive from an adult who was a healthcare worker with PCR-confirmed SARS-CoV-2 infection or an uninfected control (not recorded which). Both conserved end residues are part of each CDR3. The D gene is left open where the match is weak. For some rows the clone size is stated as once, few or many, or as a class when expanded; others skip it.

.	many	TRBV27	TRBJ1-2	TGTGCCAGCAGCACCACCTGGGAGCCGGATGGCTACACCTTC	CASSTTWEPDGYTF
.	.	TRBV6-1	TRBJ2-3	TGTGCCAGCATGTCGGCTACAGATACGCAGTATTTT	CASMSATDTQYF
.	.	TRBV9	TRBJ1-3	TGTGCCAGCGGGGACCGCTCTGGAAACACCATATATTTT	CASGDRSGNTIYF
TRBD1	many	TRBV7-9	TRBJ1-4	TGTGCCAGCAGCCCCGGACAGGGCGTGAATGAAAAACTGTTTTTT	CASSPGQGVNEKLFF
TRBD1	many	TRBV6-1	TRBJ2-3	TGTGCCAGCAGTCACCAGGCAGGGGGTACAGATACGCAGTATTTT	CASSHQAGGTDTQYF
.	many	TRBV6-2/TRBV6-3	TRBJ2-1	TGTGCCAGCAGTTACTTAGGGGGGTCTTACAATGAGCAGTTCTTC	CASSYLGGSYNEQFF
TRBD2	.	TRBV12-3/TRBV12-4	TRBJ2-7	TGTGCCAGCAGTTACACCCCGGGACTAGCCCACTACGAGCAGTACTTC	CASSYTPGLAHYEQYF
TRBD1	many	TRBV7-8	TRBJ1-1	TGTGCCAGCAGCTCACAGGGGGTCTCATCGGGGACTGAAGCTTTCTTT	CASSSQGVSSGTEAFF
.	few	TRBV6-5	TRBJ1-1	TGTGCCAGCAGCCCCCGGCCGCTGGATGTGAACACTGAAGCTTTCTTT	CASSPRPLDVNTEAFF
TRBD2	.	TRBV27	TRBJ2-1	TGTGCCAGCAGTCCCCGGGGGGGTCATGAGCAGTTCTTC	CASSPRGGHEQFF
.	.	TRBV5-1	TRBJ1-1	TGCGCCAGCAGCTGGGACGGCGGGGAGACTGAAGCTTTCTTT	CASSWDGGETEAFF
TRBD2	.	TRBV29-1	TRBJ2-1	TGCAGCGTTGACGGGCTAGCGGGATGGTACAATGAGCAGTTCTTC	CSVDGLAGWYNEQFF
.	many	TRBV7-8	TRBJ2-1	TGTGCCAGCAGCTTAGACTACGGGAACCGTGAGCAGTTCTTC	CASSLDYGNREQFF
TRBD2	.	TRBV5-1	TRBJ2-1	TGCGCCAGCAGCGTCATAGCGGGAGGGAGCTCCTACAATGAGCAGTTCTTC	CASSVIAGGSSYNEQFF
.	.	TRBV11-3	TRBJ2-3	TGTGCCAGCAGCGTGGGTGAAAGCACAGATACGCAGTATTTT	CASSVGESTDTQYF
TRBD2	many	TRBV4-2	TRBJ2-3	TGTGCCAGCAGCCAAGATACGGCTAGCGGGGTTCCCCGAGCGGATACGCAGTATTTT	CASSQDTASGVPRADTQYF
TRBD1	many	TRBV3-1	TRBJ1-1	TGTGCCAGCAGCCAAGGGGGGACAGATGAAGCTTTCTTT	CASSQGGTDEAFF
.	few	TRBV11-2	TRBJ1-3	TGTGCCAGCACCTTACTAAACACCATATATTTT	CASTLLNTIYF
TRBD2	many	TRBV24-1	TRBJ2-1	TGTGCCACCAGTGAGGCTAGCGGGAAAAGCTACAATGAGCAGTTCTTC	CATSEASGKSYNEQFF
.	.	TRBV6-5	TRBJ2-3	TGTGCCAGCAGTTACTCGGATTACCCCGCCGATACGCAGTATTTT	CASSYSDYPADTQYF
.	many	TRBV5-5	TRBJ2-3	TGTGCCAGCCGCTATTTGCCGACCGGAGCCTGGACTAGCACAGATACGCAGTATTTT	CASRYLPTGAWTSTDTQYF
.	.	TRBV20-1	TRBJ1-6	TGCAGTGCTAGCCCCCTGGGGAAGGGTGAGGGTTCACCCCTCCACTTT	CSASPLGKGEGSPLHF
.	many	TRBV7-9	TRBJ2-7	TGTGCCAGCAGCCCGGTAGGGGACTCCTACGAGCAGTACTTC	CASSPVGDSYEQYF
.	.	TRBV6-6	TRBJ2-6	TGTGCCAGCAGCCTTACTGGGGCCAACGTCCTGACTTTC	CASSLTGANVLTF
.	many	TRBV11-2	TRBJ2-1	TGTGCCAGCAGCTTAGAAGCCGCCGATGAGCAGTTCTTC	CASSLEAADEQFF
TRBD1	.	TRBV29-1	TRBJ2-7	TGCAGCGTAGGGACAGGGGGAGCGCCGCAGTACTTC	CSVGTGGAPQYF
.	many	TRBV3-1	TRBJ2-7	TGTGCCAGCAGCCAAGGTAACTCCTACGAGCAGTACTTC	CASSQGNSYEQYF
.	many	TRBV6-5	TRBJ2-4	TGTGCCAGTTTGGACCCGGCCAAAAACATTCAGTACTTC	CASLDPAKNIQYF
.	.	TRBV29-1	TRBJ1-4	TGCAGCGCCTCTGACAGAGGATCTAATGAAAAACTGTTCTTT	CSASDRGSNEKLFF
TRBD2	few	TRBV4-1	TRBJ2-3	TGCGCCAGCACCCCGGTCACTAGCGTACCAGATACGCAGTATTTT	CASTPVTSVPDTQYF
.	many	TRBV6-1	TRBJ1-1	TGTGCCAGCAGTGCGGACAGGAACACTGAAGCTTTCTTT	CASSADRNTEAFF
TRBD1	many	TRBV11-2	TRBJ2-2	TGTGCCAGCAGCTCCCGGACAGGCGCCGGGGAGCTGTTTTTT	CASSSRTGAGELFF
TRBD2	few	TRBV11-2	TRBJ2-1	TGTGCCAGCAGCTCCGCGGGAGGGCCGAATGAGCAGTTCTTC	CASSSAGGPNEQFF
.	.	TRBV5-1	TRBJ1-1	TGCGCCAGCAGCTCGGGACCGGTGAACACTGAAGCTTTCTTT	CASSSGPVNTEAFF
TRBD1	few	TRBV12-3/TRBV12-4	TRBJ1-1	TGTGCCAGCAGAAACGGACAGGGGAACACTGAAGCTTTCTTT	CASRNGQGNTEAFF
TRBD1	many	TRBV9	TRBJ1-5	TGTGCCAGCAGCGTAGGGGGACAGGGAGGGCAGCCCCAGCATTTT	CASSVGGQGGQPQHF
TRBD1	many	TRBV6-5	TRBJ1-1	TGTGCCAGCAAACGCACAGGGGCAGCTGAAGCTTTCTTT	CASKRTGAAEAFF
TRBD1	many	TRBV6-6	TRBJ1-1	TGTGCCAGCAGAAGCCCGGGACAGGCCAACACTGAAGTTTTCTTT	CASRSPGQANTEVFF
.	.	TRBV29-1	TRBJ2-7	TGCAGCGTTGAAGATACCCCCGGGGGTCGGTACGAGCAGTACTTC	CSVEDTPGGRYEQYF
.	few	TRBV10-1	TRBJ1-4	TGCGCCAGCAGTGAAAGACAGGAGGGCGAAAAACTGTTTTTT	CASSERQEGEKLFF
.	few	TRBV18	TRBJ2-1	TGTGCCAGCTCACCACCGGGGGGCGTCCTCAATGAGCAGTTCTTC	CASSPPGGVLNEQFF
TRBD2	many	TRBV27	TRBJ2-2	TGTGCCTCGAACTGGCTAGCGGGGAACACCGGGGAGCTGTTTTTT	CASNWLAGNTGELFF
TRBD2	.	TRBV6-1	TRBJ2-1	TGTGCCAGCAGCCGACTAGCGGGGGCCCTCTACAATGAGCAGTTCTTC	CASSRLAGALYNEQFF
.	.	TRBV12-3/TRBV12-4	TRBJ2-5	TGTGCCAGCAGTTTTAATAGCGGACGGTCACAAGAGACCCAGTACTTC	CASSFNSGRSQETQYF
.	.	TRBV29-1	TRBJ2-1	TGCAGCGTGGGGCGGGCAGGAGGTGGGAATGAGCAGTTCTTC	CSVGRAGGGNEQFF
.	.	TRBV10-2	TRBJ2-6	TGCGCCAGCCGAACGGCCGGGGCCAACGTCCTGACTTTC	CASRTAGANVLTF
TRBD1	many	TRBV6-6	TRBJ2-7	TGTGCCAGCAGTTACACGAGACAGGGTACCTACGAGCAGTACTTC	CASSYTRQGTYEQYF
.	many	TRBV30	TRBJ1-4	TGTGCCTGGACACTGGGGAGGGGAAAACTGTTTTTT	CAWTLGRGKLFF
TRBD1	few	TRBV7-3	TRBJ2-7	TGTGCCAGCAGCGAGACAGGGGCAATGTCGTCCTACGAGCAGTACTTC	CASSETGAMSSYEQYF
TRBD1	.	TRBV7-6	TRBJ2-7	TGTGCCAGCAGCTTAGGGACAGGGGTAAAATACGAGCAGTACTTC	CASSLGTGVKYEQYF
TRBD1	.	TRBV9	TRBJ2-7	TGTGCCAGCAGCGCAGCGACAGGGGCTGATTACGAGCAGTACTTC	CASSAATGADYEQYF
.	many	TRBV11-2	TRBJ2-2	TGTGCCAGCAGCTCCGGGACTTTCGTGTGGGAGCTGTTTTTT	CASSSGTFVWELFF
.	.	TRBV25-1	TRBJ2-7	TGTGCCAGCAGCGCCGGGACCAGCGAGCAGTACTTC	CASSAGTSEQYF
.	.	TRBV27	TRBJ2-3	TGTGCCAGCAGTTTTGGGCAGGGTCTAGATACGCAGTATTTT	CASSFGQGLDTQYF
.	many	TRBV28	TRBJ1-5	TGTGCCAGCAGTCCTTACAGGGATGATCAGCCCCAGCATTTT	CASSPYRDDQPQHF
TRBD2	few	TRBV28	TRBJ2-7	TGTGCCAGCAGTTTTTATCTAGCGGGAGCCGGCGAGCAGTACTTC	CASSFYLAGAGEQYF
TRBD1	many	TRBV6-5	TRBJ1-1	TGTGCCAGCAGTGCGTGGGACAGGGGGAACACTGAAGCTTTCTTT	CASSAWDRGNTEAFF